This T cell receptor (beta chain) was sequenced during a study of PD-1 blockade in classical Hodgkin lymphoma. Study as a whole: The study gave patients nivolumab 3 mg/kg intravenously every 2 weeks. Study results and limitations: Repertoire difference causes, possibly disease activity or prior therapy, remain undefined.

TCRdb keeps only in-frame clones here, not all; method: immunoSEQ multiplex PCR. Of about 13,000 clones in the sample, roughly 92% were seen once. Trimming removed 5 bases from V and 5 bases from J, with 12 bases in between. This CDR3 is 13 amino acids long. Germline V gives CDR1 SGHTA, CDR2 FQGNSA. All patients experienced relapse after autologous stem cell transplantation, and brentuximab vedotin exposure was variable. Comments on this clone: Its antigen is still unknown.

Sequencing used peripheral blood mononuclear cells (PBMCs), obtained at baseline. This chain links TRBV7-2 with TRBJ2-5; possibly TRBD2 for D (5 bases). This clonotype was sampled from a human donor with classical Hodgkin lymphoma. The CDR3 loop is CASSLDWRETQYF. The DNA of the CDR3 is TGTGCCAGCAGCCTTGACTGGAGGGAGACCCAGTACTTC.